This T cell receptor (beta chain) originates from a study of blood T cells in healthy people across ages. Study findings and constraints: Estimated diversity, derived from one million T cells, was regarded as an underestimate.

A second PCR, run for 7 to 11 cycles, used a sample-barcoded 5' primer plus a J-beta primer mix. TCRdb used MiXCR to reprocess the 5' RACE reads, holding one entry per CDR3 protein. Of approximately 700,000 distinct CDR3 sequences listed, roughly 30% are singletons. This clonotype was observed a handful of times. What it binds is unknown. Total RNA, at least 6 micrograms per sample, was extracted from PBMCs. V lost 6 bases, J lost 3 bases, and 15 bases lay in between. This CDR3 is 15 amino acids long. Germline V lookup: CDR1 SNHLY, CDR2 FYNNEI. V and J are TRBV2 and TRBJ1-5; perhaps TRBD1 as D (6 bases). Specimen: blood. The sequence was obtained from a woman aged 80 or over in good health. The CDR3 DNA reads as TGTGCCAGCAGCCGAACACAGGGCCCCAATCAGCCCCAGCATTTT. The encoded protein is CASSRTQGPNQPQHF.